A single sample is the source of the 4 T cell receptor beta chains below, sequenced in a study of post-analysis software for immune sequencing data. Study-wide findings and caveats: About five TRBV segments appeared more often in patients than in controls, and TRBV5-6, TRBV5-1 and TRBV20-1 were among these.

Unique molecular identifiers featured in each of the TCR beta cDNA libraries. MiXCR, run by TCRdb on the PCR reads, gives a single entry per CDR3 protein. The sample consists of under 200,000 distinct CDR3 sequences, 29% of them appearing once. Their target antigens are unknown. Sequencing used blood. The receptor set was obtained from a girl between 2 and 17 years old with multiple sclerosis.

This clonotype came up a few times. V gene TRBV20-1 combines with J gene TRBJ2-7; D is possibly TRBD2 (6 bases). The CDR3 covers 13 residues. V lost 4 bases, J lost 3 bases, and 13 bases lay in between. In germline, CDR1 is DFQATT, CDR2 SNEGSKA (reference sequence). As DNA, the CDR3 is TGCAGTGCTAAATCGCGGGGCGGCTACGAGCAGTACTTC. Protein: CSAKSRGGYEQYF.

This clonotype appeared many times. The chain has TRBV6-5 and TRBJ2-7; D may match TRBD1 or TRBD2 (6 bases each). Germline loops: CDR1 MNHEY, CDR2 SVGAGI. Trimming removed 2 bases at V and 2 bases at J, with 7 bases between. The CDR3 length is 13 residues. This chain's CDR3 is CASSYGGPYEQYF. For the CDR3, the DNA is TGTGCCAGCAGTTACGGGGGGCCCTACGAGCAGTACTTC.

This clonotype has at least ten counts. The CDR3 loop is CASSERGTSYEQYF. Written as DNA, the CDR3 is TGTGCCAGCAGTGAAAGGGGGACATCTTACGAGCAGTACTTC. The chain carries TRBV2 and TRBJ2-7; D is possibly TRBD1 (6 bases). Germline assignment: CDR1 SNHLY and CDR2 FYNNEI. Trimming pared 2 bases from V and 4 bases from J, leaving 12 bases between. The CDR3 is 14 amino acids.

This chain uses TRBV29-1 with TRBJ2-7; D call uncertain. The V and J ends lost 4 bases and 0 bases respectively, with 7 bases between them. The CDR3 has 12 residues. In germline, CDR1 is SQVTM, CDR2 ANQGSEA. CDR3 region: CSVGHDSYEQYF. CDR3 nucleotides: TGCAGCGTTGGGCATGACTCCTACGAGCAGTACTTC.